Each of the 24 T cell receptor beta chains below was sequenced from the same sample in a study of spatial heterogeneity in lung cancer. MiXCR, run by TCRdb on the 5' RACE reads, gives a single entry per CDR3 protein. This table has 40,000 to 55,000 distinct CDR3 sequences, roughly 15% appearing once. Regarding time point: sample taken at primary tumor resection. This specimen consisted of PBMCs, obtained at surgery. Every receptor here comes from a male donor with early-stage non-small cell lung cancer.

This clonotype was observed at least ten times. This chain links TRBV20-1 with TRBJ1-3; D is uncertain. Germline loops: CDR1 DFQATT, CDR2 SNEGSKA (reference sequence). The CDR3 runs to 12 residues. V shed 6 bases and J shed 2 bases, with 8 bases lying between them. The CDR3 reads CSAEEPGNTIYF. Written as DNA, the CDR3 is TGCAGTGCCGAGGAGCCTGGAAACACCATATATTTT.

The chain links TRBV20-1 to TRBJ2-7, with TRBD1 matching 12 bases. CDR1 and CDR2 (germline): DFQATT, SNEGSKA (reference sequence). The V gene end was trimmed by 1 base and the J gene end by 4 bases; junction bases not matched to a gene: 5. CDR3 length: 15 residues. CDR3 sequence reads: CSARAGTGGAYEQYF. For the CDR3, the DNA is TGCAGTGCTAGAGCCGGGACAGGGGGCGCGTACGAGCAGTACTTC.

This clonotype was counted ten times or more. This rearrangement joins TRBV11-3 to TRBJ1-4, with a possible D match to TRBD1 (6 bases). Germline assignment: CDR1 SGHNT and CDR2 YENEEA. The V and J ends lost 5 bases and 7 bases respectively, with 20 bases between them. The CDR3 totals 16 residues. CDR3 DNA: TGTGCCAGCAGCACCCGCGTTCAGGGGCGTCTTGAAAAACTGTTTTTT. Encoded protein: CASSTRVQGRLEKLFF.

This clonotype has more than one count but fewer than ten. This sequence joins TRBV7-9 and TRBJ2-5, with TRBD1 as a possible D gene (5 bases). V was clipped by 7 bases and J by 2 bases, with 17 bases between them. The germline gives CDR1 SEHNR, CDR2 FQNEAQ (reference sequence). The CDR3 has 15 amino acids. This chain's CDR3 is CASTRAGSRQETQYF. DNA of the CDR3: TGTGCCAGCACCAGGGCTGGTTCCAGACAAGAGACCCAGTACTTC.

Only a few counts were recorded for this clonotype. The chain carries TRBV6-5 and TRBJ2-7; D assignment may be TRBD1 or TRBD2 (5 bases each). In germline, CDR1 is MNHEY, CDR2 SVGAGI. Trimming left V 2 bases short and J 6 bases short, with 8 bases between. The CDR3 consists of 12 residues. In DNA form, the CDR3 reads TGTGCCAGCAGTTACCTGGGGGTCGAGCAGTACTTC. Translation gives CASSYLGVEQYF.

The chain joins TRBV20-1 to TRBJ2-3; possible D gene TRBD1, 6 bases. Trimming removed 3 bases from V and 1 base from J, with 17 bases in between. The CDR3 covers 16 residues. Germline V gene data show CDR1 as DFQATT and CDR2 as SNEGSKA (reference sequence). The CDR3 here is CSARVPSNRGTDTQYF. The CDR3, as DNA: TGCAGTGCTAGGGTCCCTAGCAACAGGGGCACAGATACGCAGTATTTT.

This clonotype has at least ten counts. The V gene is TRBV4-1, the J gene TRBJ2-7, with a possible D match to TRBD2 (5 bases). The V gene's germline CDR1 is MGHRA and CDR2 YSYEKL. Trimming removed 0 bases at V and 1 base at J, with 10 bases between. The CDR3 has 15 residues. The CDR3: CASSQDRGSSYEQYF. The CDR3 nucleotides read TGCGCCAGCAGCCAAGATCGAGGGAGTTCCTACGAGCAGTACTTC.

On this clonotype itself: At one boundary the junction diverges from the germline segment, which might be a read error. The J gene is TRBJ1-1, the V gene TRBV18; D remains ambiguous. CDR1 and CDR2 (germline): KGHSH, LQKENI. This CDR3 has 13 residues. As DNA, the CDR3 is TGTGCCAGCCAAGGAAGGGTGAACACTGAAGTTTTCTTT. Translating it yields CASQGRVNTEVFF. Based on the CDR3 plus reference TRBV18 and TRBJ1-1, the full variable domain is NAGVMQNPRHLVRRRGQEARLRCSPMKGHSHVYWYRQLPEEGLKFMVYLQKENIIDESGMPKERFSAEFPKEGPSILRIQQVVRGDSAAYFCASQGRVNTEVFFGQGTRLTVV.

This clonotype was recorded at least ten times. The chain links TRBV6-1 to TRBJ1-1; the match to TRBD1 covers 7 bases. Germline CDR1 reads MNHNS; CDR2 reads SASEGT. There are 13 residues in the CDR3. With 6 bases clipped from V and 8 bases from J, the junction kept 9 bases outside the gene matches. CDR3 DNA: TGTGCCAGCAGCCTTACAGGGGCCGGGGAAGCTTTCTTT. Its translation is CASSLTGAGEAFF.

CDR3 loop: CASSLILGSGSSYNEQFF. CDR3 sequence (DNA): TGTGCCAGCAGCTTAATATTAGGGTCAGGGAGCTCCTACAATGAGCAGTTCTTC. V is TRBV7-6 and J is TRBJ2-1, with D perhaps given as TRBD1 or TRBD2 (5 bases each). Trimming took 2 bases from V and 0 from J, leaving 17 bases between them. Germline CDR1 reads SGHVS; CDR2 reads FNYEAQ. The CDR3 runs to 18 residues.

In its sample, this clonotype was seen many times. The chain uses TRBV7-9 and TRBJ1-6; D is perhaps TRBD1 (6 bases). Trimming took 0 bases from V and 8 from J, leaving 11 bases between them. Germline values: CDR1 SEHNR, CDR2 FQNEAQ (reference sequence). CDR3 size: 15 residues. CDR3 sequence: CASSLAWGADSPLHF. CDR3 in DNA: TGTGCCAGCAGCTTAGCGTGGGGGGCGGATTCACCCCTCCACTTT.

This chain connects TRBV5-6 to TRBJ1-1; TRBD1 aligns across 9 bases. Trimming cost V 5 bases and J 4 bases; bases outside gene matches: 3. This CDR3 comprises 13 residues. Looked up from germline, CDR1 is SGHDT and CDR2 is YYEEEE. The CDR3 loop reads CASRLTGGTEAFF. CDR3 coding DNA: TGTGCCAGCAGGCTGACAGGGGGCACTGAAGCTTTCTTT. The full variable domain, its missing parts supplied by reference TRBV5-6 and TRBJ1-1, is DAGVTQSPTHLIKTRGQQVTLRCSPKSGHDTVSWYQQALGQGPQFIFQYYEEEERQRGNFPDRFSGHQFPNYSSELNVNALLLGDSALYLCASRLTGGTEAFFGQGTRLTVV.

The chain links TRBV9 to TRBJ2-3; D gene unclear. Germline V gene sequence: CDR1 SGDLS, CDR2 YYNGEE. The V gene lost 6 bases and the J gene lost 4 bases, with 6 bases spanning the gap. This CDR3 spans 11 amino acids. CDR3 bases: TGTGCCAGCATCCGGCCAGATACGCAGTATTTT. Its translation is CASIRPDTQYF.

This clonotype has ten or more counts. The chain joins TRBV4-1 to TRBJ1-2; D ambiguous. The germline V and J ends were trimmed by 1 base and 2 bases, with 11 bases remaining between them. Germline V gene sequence: CDR1 MGHRA, CDR2 YSYEKL. CDR3 length: 15 amino acids. CDR3 sequence reads: CASSQGNRRNYGYTF. Here the CDR3 DNA reads TGCGCCAGCAGCCAAGGAAATCGGAGGAACTATGGCTACACCTTC.

The chain recombines TRBV28 with TRBJ1-1, with a weak D call TRBD1 (6 bases). V lost 4 bases to trimming and J lost 8 bases, with 17 bases between them. Germline CDR1 and CDR2: MDHEN and SYDVKM. This CDR3 has 14 residues. The CDR3 spells CASSSHTGLVEAFF. CDR3 coding DNA: TGTGCCAGCAGTTCCCATACAGGGCTGGTAGAAGCTTTCTTT. The whole variable domain, remainder taken from reference TRBV28 and TRBJ1-1, is DVKVTQSSRYLVKRTGEKVFLECVQDMDHENMFWYRQDPGLGLRLIYFSYDVKMKEKGDIPEGYSVSREKKERFSLILESASTNQTSMYLCASSSHTGLVEAFFGQGTRLTVV.

The chain uses TRBV12-3 or TRBV12-4 and TRBJ1-5; the match to TRBD1 covers 8 bases. CDR3 length equals 13 residues. V lost 7 bases, J lost 5 bases, and 4 bases stayed unmatched. CDR3 sequence: CASTATGDQPQHF. The CDR3 DNA follows: TGTGCCAGCACCGCGACAGGGGATCAGCCCCAGCATTTT.

This clonotype has a handful of counts. The chain is built from TRBV12-3 or TRBV12-4 and TRBJ1-1; D is uncertain. The germline V and J ends were trimmed by 1 base and 4 bases, with 7 bases remaining between them. CDR3 length equals 13 residues. The CDR3 DNA reads as TGTGCCAGCAGTTTAGGACGGTTCACTGAAGCTTTCTTT. Translating gives CASSLGRFTEAFF.

This clonotype came up a few times. This chain joins TRBV5-1 and TRBJ1-1; no clear D gene. The germline gives CDR1 SGHRS, CDR2 YFSETQ. V gave up 0 bases and J gave up 9 bases, with 6 bases separating them. The CDR3 is made up of 11 amino acids. As DNA, the CDR3 is TGCGCCAGCAGCTTGGACAGTCAAGCTTTCTTT. This translates into CASSLDSQAFF.

Only one count was recorded for this clonotype. At one end the junction does not follow the germline gene, possibly because of a read error. This chain uses TRBV5-1 with TRBJ2-2; the match to TRBD1 covers 9 bases. The CDR3 sequence is 15 residues long. CDR1 and CDR2 from the germline V gene are SGHRS and YFSETQ. The CDR3 here is CASSLGDRDTGEPFF. CDR3 bases: TGCGCCAGCAGCTTGGGGGACAGGGACACCGGGGAGCCGTTTTTT.

J is TRBJ2-7 and V is TRBV7-2; D is perhaps TRBD1 (6 bases). Trimming removed 2 bases at V and 0 bases at J, with 11 bases between. In germline, CDR1 is SGHTA, CDR2 FQGNSA. This CDR3 spans 15 amino acids. The CDR3 protein is CASSLSTGVSYEQYF. DNA for the CDR3: TGTGCCAGCAGCTTATCGACAGGCGTCTCCTACGAGCAGTACTTC.

The CDR3: CASSGDFGEQYF. DNA for the CDR3: TGTGCCAGCAGCGGGGACTTTGGCGAGCAGTACTTC. This chain connects TRBV5-8 to TRBJ2-7, with a possible D match to TRBD2 (6 bases). V lost 4 bases to trimming and J lost 6 bases, with 11 bases between them. This CDR3 region has 12 residues. In germline, CDR1 is SGHTS, CDR2 YDEGEE.

This clonotype was counted between two and nine times. The J gene is TRBJ2-7, the V gene TRBV5-1; D is perhaps TRBD1 or TRBD2 (5 bases each). V was trimmed by 0 bases and J by 2 bases, leaving 9 bases between them. The germline gives CDR1 SGHRS, CDR2 YFSETQ. The CDR3 loop spans 14 amino acids. This chain's CDR3 is CASSLEGDPYEQYF. In nucleotides, the CDR3 is TGCGCCAGCAGCTTGGAAGGGGACCCCTACGAGCAGTACTTC.

The genes are TRBV7-2 and TRBJ2-5; 12 nucleotides match TRBD2. V lost 5 bases to trimming and J lost 1 base; unmatched junction nucleotides: 8. Germline V gene lookup returns CDR1 SGHTA and CDR2 FQGNSA. The CDR3 totals 17 residues. CDR3 DNA sequence: TGTGCCAGCAGCCCGGGACTAGCGGGCGGGTCCCAAGAGACCCAGTACTTC. It specifies CASSPGLAGGSQETQYF. The whole variable domain, filled in from reference TRBV7-2 and TRBJ2-5, reads GAGVSQSPSNKVTEKGKDVELRCDPISGHTALYWYRQSLGQGLEFLIYFQGNSAPDKSGLPSDRFSAERTGGSVSTLTIQRTQQEDSAVYLCASSPGLAGGSQETQYFGPGTRLLVL.

The V and J genes are TRBV27 and TRBJ2-7; 10 nucleotides line up with TRBD2. Trimming removed 5 bases from V and 4 bases from J; junction bases left unmatched: 5. CDR3 length: 14 residues. Germline CDR1 and CDR2: MNHEY and SMNVEV (reference sequence). The CDR3 DNA reads as TGTGCCAGCAGTATCCTAGCGGGAGTTTACGAGCAGTACTTC. It yields the protein CASSILAGVYEQYF.